The text below deals with one T cell receptor (beta chain). The data originate from a study of T cells in Graves' hyperthyroidism and ophthalmopathy. Germline V CDR1 and CDR2: LNHNV, YYDKDF (reference sequence). J gave up 0 bases and V 1 base, and 10 bases lay outside the gene matches. The CDR3 contains 19 residues. It was RNA transcripts that yielded the amplified TCR beta CDR3 regions. Carried out on the TCR CDR3, a first-round RT-PCR used the HTBI primer set. Each CDR3 protein is one row after TCRdb ran MiXCR on the multiplex PCR reads. The sample includes more than 600,000 distinct CDR3 sequences, around 17% of them seen just once.

V is TRBV15 and J is TRBJ2-1; 9 bases fit TRBD2. Sequenced sample: blood. This sequence was found in a man aged 18 to 30 with Graves' hyperthyroidism. The CDR3 loop is CATSRGYSGRESSYNEQFF. The CDR3 nucleotides are TGTGCCACCAGCAGAGGCTATAGCGGGAGAGAAAGCTCCTACAATGAGCAGTTCTTC.